Listed below are T cell receptor beta chains from one sample, sequenced in a study of T cell changes during pregnancy in multiple sclerosis. Only in-frame clones appear in the TCRdb table, and some are missing; sequencing was by immunoSEQ multiplex PCR. Here the sample spans roughly 100,000 clones, 91% being singletons. This specimen consisted of peripheral blood, obtained in the second trimester of pregnancy. The receptors were gathered from a female donor with multiple sclerosis, enrolled in a pregnancy study. Both conserved end residues are part of each CDR3. Each record gives: D gene, clone size, J gene, V gene, CDR3 protein, CDR3 DNA. The D gene is left open where the match is weak. Size values are once, few and many counts, or a class for expanded clones, and some rows have none.

D: NA
size: NA
J: TRBJ2-2
V: TRBV4-3
CDR3: CASSHRDRGDTGELFF
DNA: TGCGCCAGCAGCCACCGCGACCGCGGGGACACCGGGGAGCTGTTTTTT

D: NA
size: NA
J: TRBJ2-7
V: TRBV19
CDR3: CASRGAGRSYEQYF
DNA: TGTGCCAGTAGAGGGGCAGGGAGGTCCTACGAGCAGTACTTC

D: TRBD1
size: NA
J: TRBJ2-7
V: TRBV19
CDR3: CASSIGPGTGPYEQYF
DNA: TGTGCCAGTAGTATAGGCCCCGGGACAGGGCCCTACGAGCAGTACTTC

D: NA
size: NA
J: TRBJ1-3
V: TRBV2
CDR3: CASSPGSGNTIYF
DNA: TGTGCCAGCAGTCCGGGCTCTGGAAACACCATATATTTT

D: NA
size: NA
J: TRBJ1-3
V: TRBV15
CDR3: CATSRQGAGNTIYF
DNA: TGTGCCACCAGCAGACAGGGTGCCGGAAACACCATATATTTT

D: TRBD2
size: NA
J: TRBJ2-7
V: TRBV9
CDR3: CASSPRLGGSYEQYF
DNA: TGTGCCAGCAGCCCCCGACTCGGGGGGTCCTACGAGCAGTACTTC

D: TRBD1
size: few
J: TRBJ1-4
V: TRBV6-1
CDR3: CASSGGTGVLEKLFF
DNA: TGTGCCAGCAGTGGTGGGACAGGGGTCTTGGAAAAACTGTTTTTT

D: NA
size: NA
J: TRBJ1-5
V: TRBV9
CDR3: CASSVGQLNQPQHF
DNA: TGTGCCAGCAGCGTAGGACAGCTCAATCAGCCCCAGCATTTT

D: NA
size: NA
J: TRBJ2-2
V: TRBV11-3
CDR3: CASSLKRQVGLLNLGELFF
DNA: TGTGCCAGCAGCTTAAAGCGACAGGTCGGACTTCTAAATCTCGGGGAGCTGTTTTTT

D: NA
size: NA
J: TRBJ2-1
V: TRBV28
CDR3: CASSPHLTSSAHNEQFF
DNA: TGTGCCAGCAGTCCCCATCTGACTAGTAGCGCCCACAATGAGCAGTTCTTC

D: NA
size: NA
J: TRBJ2-2
V: TRBV27
CDR3: CASSLLGYTGELFF
DNA: TGTGCCAGCAGTTTACTCGGGTACACCGGGGAGCTGTTTTTT

D: TRBD1
size: NA
J: TRBJ1-3
V: TRBV19
CDR3: CASSTQGASGNTIYF
DNA: TGTGCCAGTAGTACGCAGGGGGCGTCGGGAAACACCATATATTTT

D: TRBD2
size: NA
J: TRBJ2-1
V: TRBV6-5
CDR3: CASSYVGGSYNEQFF
DNA: TGTGCCAGCAGTTACGTCGGCGGGAGCTACAATGAGCAGTTCTTC

D: NA
size: NA
J: TRBJ1-1
V: TRBV27
CDR3: CASSLGQTTEAFF
DNA: TGTGCCAGCAGTTTAGGACAGACCACTGAAGCTTTCTTT

D: TRBD1
size: NA
J: TRBJ2-7
V: TRBV7-8
CDR3: CASSRIPTGAKAYEQYF
DNA: TGTGCCAGCAGCCGCATTCCTACAGGGGCCAAAGCCTACGAGCAGTACTTC

D: NA
size: NA
J: TRBJ2-1
V: TRBV19
CDR3: CASSERPKDEQFF
DNA: TGTGCCAGTAGTGAGCGCCCGAAGGATGAGCAGTTCTTC

D: NA
size: NA
J: TRBJ2-5
V: TRBV2
CDR3: CASSWLTVETQYF
DNA: TGTGCCAGCAGCTGGTTAACAGTGGAGACCCAGTACTTC

D: TRBD2
size: NA
J: TRBJ2-1
V: TRBV7-2
CDR3: CASSKEGLAGKDEQFF
DNA: TGTGCCAGCAGCAAAGAAGGACTAGCGGGAAAGGATGAGCAGTTCTTC

D: TRBD2
size: NA
J: TRBJ2-7
V: TRBV29-1
CDR3: CSARTSGPGGEQYF
DNA: TGCAGCGCCAGGACTAGCGGGCCCGGGGGGGAGCAGTACTTC

D: NA
size: NA
J: TRBJ2-3
V: TRBV7-9
CDR3: CVSSHPDFGYIDTDTQYF
DNA: TGTGTCAGCAGCCACCCGGACTTTGGCTACATCGACACAGATACGCAGTATTTT

D: NA
size: NA
J: TRBJ2-3
V: TRBV19
CDR3: CATSLRSTDTQYF
DNA: TGTGCCACCTCCCTCAGGTCCACAGATACGCAGTATTTT

D: TRBD1
size: NA
J: TRBJ1-1
V: TRBV2
CDR3: CASRMDRGSGTEAFF
DNA: TGTGCCAGCAGAATGGACAGGGGGAGCGGGACTGAAGCTTTCTTT

D: TRBD1
size: NA
J: TRBJ1-1
V: TRBV28
CDR3: CASSFGDRVTEAFF
DNA: TGTGCCAGCAGTTTTGGAGACAGGGTCACTGAAGCTTTCTTT

D: NA
size: NA
J: TRBJ2-7
V: TRBV5-1
CDR3: CASRPTNLHSSYEQYF
DNA: TGCGCCAGCAGACCAACCAACCTACACAGCTCCTACGAGCAGTACTTC